The clone carrying this T cell receptor (beta chain) was detected a few times. Sequencing used immunoSEQ multiplex PCR; TCRdb keeps in-frame clones, though not all of them. The table lists more than 95,000 clones, roughly 79% of them singletons. The data were obtained in a study of glioma-infiltrating T cells after dendritic cell vaccination. Overall study context: Samples are from glioblastoma patients in Phase I and II dendritic cell vaccine trials.

This CDR3 contains 13 residues. V lost 5 bases, J lost 2 bases, and 9 bases lay in between. Germline V gene data show CDR1 as SGHTA and CDR2 as FQGTGA. PBMC sampling occurred before vaccination, two weeks after the third dose, and at progression. The TCR comes from a human donor with glioblastoma. Source: blood, taken before dendritic cell vaccination. The chain uses TRBV7-3 and TRBJ2-5, with a tentative D call TRBD2 (5 bases). In DNA form, the CDR3 reads TGTGCCAGCAGCCCCTCGGGGCAAGAGACCCAGTACTTC. Translation gives CASSPSGQETQYF. Complete variable domain (other parts from reference TRBV7-3 and TRBJ2-5): GAGVSQTPSNKVTEKGKYVELRCDPISGHTALYWYRQSLGQGPEFLIYFQGTGAADDSGLPNDRFFAVRPEGSVSTLKIQRTERGDSAVYLCASSPSGQETQYFGPGTRLLVL.